The 5 T cell receptor beta chains reported below all come from one sample, sequenced in a study of early T cells in non-severe SARS-CoV-2 infection. Via MiXCR, TCRdb re-called the 5' RACE reads, giving one row per CDR3 protein. Of approximately 47,000 distinct CDR3 sequences in the sample, under 7.5% were seen once. The sequencing used whole blood, collected at baseline. All receptors come from an adult who was a healthcare worker with PCR-confirmed SARS-CoV-2 infection or an uninfected control (not recorded which).

The V and J genes are TRBV7-2 and TRBJ1-6; no definite D call. V was shortened by 5 bases and J by 10 bases, with 15 bases between the two germline ends. Germline V lookup: CDR1 SGHTA, CDR2 FQGNSA. The CDR3 has 14 amino acids. CDR3 coding DNA: TGTGCCAGCAGCCCGCGACGGGAAAGCTCACCCCTCCACTTT. Translating it yields CASSPRRESSPLHF.

This clonotype was counted at least ten times. V usage is TRBV27 and J usage is TRBJ2-7; perhaps TRBD2 as D (6 bases). Germline V gene sequence: CDR1 MNHEY, CDR2 SMNVEV (reference sequence). The ends were cut back, 3 bases at V and 0 bases at J, with 27 bases in the middle. The CDR3 contains 20 residues. DNA for the CDR3: TGTGCCAGCAGTTTCCTCGGTCTCCGGGGTAGCGGCCCCCCCTCCTACGAGCAGTACTTC. Translated: CASSFLGLRGSGPPSYEQYF.

In this sample, this clonotype turned up a few times. The V gene is TRBV15, the J gene TRBJ2-5, with a tentative D call TRBD2 (5 bases). The CDR3 runs 15 residues. Trimming left V 1 base short and J 5 bases short, with 14 bases between. Per germline, CDR1 LNHNV and CDR2 YYDKDF (reference sequence). CDR3 nucleotide sequence: TGTGCCACCAGCAGAGTAAGAGGGCGCGGGGAGACCCAGTACTTC. It translates to CATSRVRGRGETQYF.

This clonotype was detected only a few times. The CDR3, as DNA: TGTGCCAGCAGCCTTGGACTAGCGGGAGTCGCTACGCAGTATTTT. Amino acids: CASSLGLAGVATQYF. The rearrangement uses TRBV7-6 and TRBJ2-3, with 13 bases aligning to TRBD2. CDR1 is SGHVS and CDR2 is FNYEAQ in the germline V gene. V shed 5 bases and J 8 bases; nucleotides not matched to a gene: 7. This CDR3 region has 15 residues.

The table lists this clonotype with a few counts. This chain joins TRBV20-1 and TRBJ2-4; the D gene could be TRBD1 or TRBD2 (6 bases each). Germline CDR1 is DFQATT and CDR2 is SNEGSKA (reference sequence). This CDR3 has 16 residues. V was trimmed by 0 bases and J by 2 bases, leaving 14 bases between them. CDR3 nucleotides: TGCAGTGCTAGAGACTTGGGGGGCCCGACCAAAAACATTCAGTACTTC. It translates to CSARDLGGPTKNIQYF.